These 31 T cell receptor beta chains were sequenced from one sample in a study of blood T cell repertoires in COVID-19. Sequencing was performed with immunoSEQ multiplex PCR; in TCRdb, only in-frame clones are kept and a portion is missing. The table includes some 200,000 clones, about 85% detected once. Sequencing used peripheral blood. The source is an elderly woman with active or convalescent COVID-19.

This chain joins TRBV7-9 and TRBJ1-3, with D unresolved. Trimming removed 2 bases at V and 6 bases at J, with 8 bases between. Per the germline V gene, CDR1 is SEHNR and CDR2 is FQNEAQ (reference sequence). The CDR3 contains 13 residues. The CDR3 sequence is CASSLFEENTIYF. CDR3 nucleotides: TGTGCCAGCAGCTTATTTGAGGAAAACACCATATATTTT.

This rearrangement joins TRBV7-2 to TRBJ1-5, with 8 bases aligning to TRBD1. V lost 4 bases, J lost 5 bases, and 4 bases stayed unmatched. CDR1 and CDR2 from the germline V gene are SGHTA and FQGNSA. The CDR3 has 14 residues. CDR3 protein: CASSYDRGYQPQHF. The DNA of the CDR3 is TGTGCCAGCAGCTACGACAGGGGTTATCAGCCCCAGCATTTT.

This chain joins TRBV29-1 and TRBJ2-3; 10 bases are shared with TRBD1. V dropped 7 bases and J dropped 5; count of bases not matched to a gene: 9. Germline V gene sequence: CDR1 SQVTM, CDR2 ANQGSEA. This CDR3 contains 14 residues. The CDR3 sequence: CSAADRGGGDTQYF. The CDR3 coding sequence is TGCAGCGCTGCGGACAGGGGGGGTGGAGATACGCAGTATTTT.

DNA of the CDR3: TGTGCCAGTAGTATTCGGGGGTCAGATCAGCCCCAGCATTTT. This translates into CASSIRGSDQPQHF. The rearrangement joins TRBV19 to TRBJ1-5; perhaps TRBD1 as D (5 bases). Germline V gives CDR1 LNHDA, CDR2 SQIVND (reference sequence). V shed 3 bases and J shed 5 bases, with 11 bases lying between them. CDR3 size: 14 residues.

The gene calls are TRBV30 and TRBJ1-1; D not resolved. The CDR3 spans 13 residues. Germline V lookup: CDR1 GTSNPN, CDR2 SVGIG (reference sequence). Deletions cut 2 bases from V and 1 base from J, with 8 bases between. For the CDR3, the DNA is TGTGCCTGGAGTAAACAGACGAACACTGAAGCTTTCTTT. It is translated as CAWSKQTNTEAFF.

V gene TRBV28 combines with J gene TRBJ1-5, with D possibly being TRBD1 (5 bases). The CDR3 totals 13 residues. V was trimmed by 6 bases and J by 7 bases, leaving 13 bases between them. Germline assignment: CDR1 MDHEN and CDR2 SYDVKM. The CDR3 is CASRVLKGQPQHF. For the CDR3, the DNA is TGTGCCAGCAGGGTCCTCAAGGGGCAGCCCCAGCATTTT.

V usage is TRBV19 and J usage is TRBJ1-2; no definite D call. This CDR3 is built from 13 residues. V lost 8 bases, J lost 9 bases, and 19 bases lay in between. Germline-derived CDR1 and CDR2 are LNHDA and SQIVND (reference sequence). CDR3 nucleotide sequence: TGTGCCAGTCTCGGGTTGGGAGCGACTCGCTACACCTTC. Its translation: CASLGLGATRYTF.

The CDR3 reads CASSLGQALSGQTIYF. The CDR3 region has the DNA TGTGCCAGCAGCTTAGGGCAGGCCCTCTCGGGACAGACCATATATTTT. This chain joins TRBV7-2 and TRBJ1-3; 7 nucleotides match TRBD1. The CDR3 loop spans 16 amino acids. The V segment lost 1 base and the J segment 10 bases; nucleotides outside the gene matches: 13. CDR1 and CDR2 from the germline V gene are SGHTA and FQGNSA.

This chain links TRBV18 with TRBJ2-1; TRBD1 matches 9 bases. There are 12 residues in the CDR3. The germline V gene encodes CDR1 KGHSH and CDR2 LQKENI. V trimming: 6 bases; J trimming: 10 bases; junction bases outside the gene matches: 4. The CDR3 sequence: CASSQDRGEQFF. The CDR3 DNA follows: TGTGCCAGCTCGCAGGACAGGGGAGAGCAGTTCTTC.

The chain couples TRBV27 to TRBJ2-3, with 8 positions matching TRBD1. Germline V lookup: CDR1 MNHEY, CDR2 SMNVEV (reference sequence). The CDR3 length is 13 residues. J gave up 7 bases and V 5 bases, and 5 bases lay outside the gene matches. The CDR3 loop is CASSPNRGNTQYF. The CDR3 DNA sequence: TGTGCCAGCAGTCCAAACAGGGGGAATACGCAGTATTTT.

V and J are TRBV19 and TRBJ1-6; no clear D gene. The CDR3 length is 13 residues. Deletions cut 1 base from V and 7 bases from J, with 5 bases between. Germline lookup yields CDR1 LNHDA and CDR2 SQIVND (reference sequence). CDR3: CASSIVQNSPLHF. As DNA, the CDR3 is TGTGCCAGTAGTATAGTCCAGAATTCACCCCTCCACTTT.

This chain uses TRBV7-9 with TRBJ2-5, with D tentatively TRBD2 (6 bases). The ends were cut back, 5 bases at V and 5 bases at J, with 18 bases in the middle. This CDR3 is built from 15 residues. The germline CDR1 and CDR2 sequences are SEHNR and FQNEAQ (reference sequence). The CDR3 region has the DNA TGTGCCAGCAGCCAAGCAGGGTTCCGGGAGGAGACCCAGTACTTC. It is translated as CASSQAGFREETQYF. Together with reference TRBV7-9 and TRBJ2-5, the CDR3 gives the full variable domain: DTGVSQNPRHKITKRGQNVTFRCDPISEHNRLYWYRQTLGQGPEFLTYFQNEAQLEKSRLLSDRFSAERPKGSFSTLEIQRTEQGDSAMYLCASSQAGFREETQYFGPGTRLLVL.

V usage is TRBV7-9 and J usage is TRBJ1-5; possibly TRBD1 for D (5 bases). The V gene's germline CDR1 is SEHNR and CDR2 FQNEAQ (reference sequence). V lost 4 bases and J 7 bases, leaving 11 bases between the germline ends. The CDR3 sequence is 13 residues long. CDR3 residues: CASSSQGGQPQHF. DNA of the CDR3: TGTGCCAGCAGCTCGCAGGGAGGGCAGCCCCAGCATTTT.

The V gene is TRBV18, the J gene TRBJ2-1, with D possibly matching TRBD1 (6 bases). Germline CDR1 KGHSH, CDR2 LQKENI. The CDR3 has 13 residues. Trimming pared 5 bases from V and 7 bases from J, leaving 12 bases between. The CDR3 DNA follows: TGTGCCAGCTCAGAGACAGGAAAGAATGAGCAGTTCTTC. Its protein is CASSETGKNEQFF.

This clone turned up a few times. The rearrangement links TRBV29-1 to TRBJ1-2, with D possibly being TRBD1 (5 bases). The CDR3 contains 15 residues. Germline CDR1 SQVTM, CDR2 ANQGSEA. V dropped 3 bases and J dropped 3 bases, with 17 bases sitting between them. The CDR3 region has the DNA TGCAGCGTTGAGCTGTTGGCAGGGACTGACTATGGCTACACCTTC. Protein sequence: CSVELLAGTDYGYTF.

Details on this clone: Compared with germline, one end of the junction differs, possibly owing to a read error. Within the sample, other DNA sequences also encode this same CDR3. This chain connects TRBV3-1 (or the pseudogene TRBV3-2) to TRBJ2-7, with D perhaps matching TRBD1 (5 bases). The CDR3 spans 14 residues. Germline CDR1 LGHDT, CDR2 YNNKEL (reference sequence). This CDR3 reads CASSQVTATYEQYF. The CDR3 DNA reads TGTGCCAGCAGCCAAGTGACAGCAACCTACGAGCAGTACTTT.

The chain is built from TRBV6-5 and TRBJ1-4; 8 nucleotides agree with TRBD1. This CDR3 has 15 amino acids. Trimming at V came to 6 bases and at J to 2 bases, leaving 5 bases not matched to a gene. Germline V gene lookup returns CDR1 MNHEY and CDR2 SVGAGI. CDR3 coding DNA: TGTGCCAGCAGAAACCGACAGGGGACTAATGAAAAACTGTTTTTT. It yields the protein CASRNRQGTNEKLFF.

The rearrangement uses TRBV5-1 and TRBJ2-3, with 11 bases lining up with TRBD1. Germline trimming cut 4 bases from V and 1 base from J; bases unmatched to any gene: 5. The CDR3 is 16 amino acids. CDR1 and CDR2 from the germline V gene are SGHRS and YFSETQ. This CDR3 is CASSPPGQGGTDTQYF. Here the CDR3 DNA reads TGCGCCAGCAGCCCACCGGGACAGGGGGGCACAGATACGCAGTATTTT.

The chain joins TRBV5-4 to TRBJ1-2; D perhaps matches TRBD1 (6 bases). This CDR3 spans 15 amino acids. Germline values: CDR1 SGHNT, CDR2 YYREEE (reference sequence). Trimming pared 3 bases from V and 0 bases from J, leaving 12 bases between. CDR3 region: CASSSPQGANYGYTF. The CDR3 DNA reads TGTGCCAGCAGCTCCCCACAGGGAGCTAACTATGGCTACACCTTC.

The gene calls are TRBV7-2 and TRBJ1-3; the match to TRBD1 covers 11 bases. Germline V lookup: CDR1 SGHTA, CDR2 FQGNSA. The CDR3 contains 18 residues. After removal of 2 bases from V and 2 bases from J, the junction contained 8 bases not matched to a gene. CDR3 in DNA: TGTGCCAGCAGCTTAACCTCCCTGGACAGGGGGCCTGGAAACACCATATATTTT. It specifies CASSLTSLDRGPGNTIYF.

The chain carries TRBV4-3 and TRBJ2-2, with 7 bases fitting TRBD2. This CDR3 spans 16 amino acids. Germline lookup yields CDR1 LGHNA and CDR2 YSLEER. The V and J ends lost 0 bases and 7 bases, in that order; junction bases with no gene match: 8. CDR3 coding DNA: TGCGCCAGCAGCCAAGATCCGGCGGGAGCCGGCGGGGAGCTGTTTTTT. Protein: CASSQDPAGAGGELFF.

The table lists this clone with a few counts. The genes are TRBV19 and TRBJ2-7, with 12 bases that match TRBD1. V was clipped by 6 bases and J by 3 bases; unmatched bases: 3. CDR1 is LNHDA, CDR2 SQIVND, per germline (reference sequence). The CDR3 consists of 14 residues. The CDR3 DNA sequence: TGTGCCAGTAGGGGGACAGGGGGCTTCTACGAGCAGTACTTC. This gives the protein CASRGTGGFYEQYF.

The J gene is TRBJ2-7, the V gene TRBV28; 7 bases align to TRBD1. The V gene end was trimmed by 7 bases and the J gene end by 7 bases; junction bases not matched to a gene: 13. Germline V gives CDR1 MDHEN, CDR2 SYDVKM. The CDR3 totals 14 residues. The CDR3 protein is CASKSGQRYGEQYF. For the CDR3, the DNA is TGTGCCAGCAAATCGGGACAGAGGTACGGGGAGCAGTACTTC.

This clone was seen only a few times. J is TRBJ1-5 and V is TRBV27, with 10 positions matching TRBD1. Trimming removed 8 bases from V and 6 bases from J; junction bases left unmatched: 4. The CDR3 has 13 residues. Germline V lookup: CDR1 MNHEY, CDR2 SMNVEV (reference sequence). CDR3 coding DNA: TGTGCCAGCGCTGGGACAGGGGTTCAGCCCCAGCATTTT. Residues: CASAGTGVQPQHF.

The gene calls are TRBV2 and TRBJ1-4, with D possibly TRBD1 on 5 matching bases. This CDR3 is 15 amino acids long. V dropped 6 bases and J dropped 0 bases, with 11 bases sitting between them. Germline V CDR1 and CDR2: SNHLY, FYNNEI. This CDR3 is CASRGQGATNEKLFF. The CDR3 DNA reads TGTGCCAGCAGGGGCCAGGGTGCAACTAATGAAAAACTGTTTTTT.

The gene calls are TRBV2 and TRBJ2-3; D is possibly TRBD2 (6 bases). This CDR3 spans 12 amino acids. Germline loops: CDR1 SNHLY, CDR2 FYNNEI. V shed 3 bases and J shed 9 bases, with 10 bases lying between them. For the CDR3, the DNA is TGTGCCAGCAGTGACGCGGGATTGACGCAGTATTTT. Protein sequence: CASSDAGLTQYF.

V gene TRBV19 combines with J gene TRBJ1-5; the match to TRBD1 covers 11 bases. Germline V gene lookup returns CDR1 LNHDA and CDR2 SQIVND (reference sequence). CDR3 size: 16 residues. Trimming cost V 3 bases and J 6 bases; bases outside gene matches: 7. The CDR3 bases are TGTGCCAGTAGTATGTGGGACAGGGGGATCGGTCAGCCCCAGCATTTT. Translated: CASSMWDRGIGQPQHF.

DNA for the CDR3: TGTGCCAGCAGCGTCGGACCTAGCGATGAGCAGTTCTTC. This codes for CASSVGPSDEQFF. V and J are TRBV9 and TRBJ2-1, with D perhaps TRBD2 (6 bases). Between the trimmed V and J ends, which lost 2 bases and 8 bases, there was a span of 11 bases. CDR1 and CDR2 (germline): SGDLS, YYNGEE. This CDR3 is 13 amino acids long.

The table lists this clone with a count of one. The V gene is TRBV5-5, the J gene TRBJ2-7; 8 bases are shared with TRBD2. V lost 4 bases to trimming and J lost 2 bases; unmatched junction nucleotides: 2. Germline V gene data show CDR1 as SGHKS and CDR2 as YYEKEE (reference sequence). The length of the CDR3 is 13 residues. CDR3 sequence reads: CASSNGGAYEQYF. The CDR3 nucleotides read TGTGCCAGCAGCAACGGGGGGGCCTACGAGCAGTACTTC.

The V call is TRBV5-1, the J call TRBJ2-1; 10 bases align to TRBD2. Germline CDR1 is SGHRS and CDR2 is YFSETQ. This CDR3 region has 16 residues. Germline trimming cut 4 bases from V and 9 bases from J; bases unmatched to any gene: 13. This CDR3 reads CASSRAGLAGEVEQFF. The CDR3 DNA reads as TGCGCCAGCAGCAGGGCGGGGCTAGCGGGAGAAGTTGAGCAGTTCTTC.

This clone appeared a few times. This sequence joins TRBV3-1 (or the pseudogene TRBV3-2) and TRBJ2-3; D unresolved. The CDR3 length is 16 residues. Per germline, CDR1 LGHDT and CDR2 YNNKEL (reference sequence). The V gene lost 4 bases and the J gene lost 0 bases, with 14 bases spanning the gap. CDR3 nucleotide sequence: TGTGCCAGCAGCCGCCAGACATCCCTTAGCACAGATACGCAGTATTTT. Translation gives CASSRQTSLSTDTQYF.